This TCR beta chain was found in a study of regulatory T cells in long-lasting Graves disease. Both iRepertoire HTBI primers and Arm-PCR of CDR3 regions were used to build the TCR beta libraries. TCRdb called the multiplex PCR reads again in MiXCR, with one record for every CDR3 protein. The sample has around 480,000 distinct CDR3 sequences, around 15% seen once. As to time point: newly diagnosed GD, antithyroid drugs for less than 3 months. Following extraction of RNA from PBMCs, that RNA was used to make the TCR library. This clonotype was recorded at least ten times. Trimming cost V 2 bases and J 10 bases, with 15 bases left between them. CDR1 and CDR2 (germline): SGHAT, FQNNGV. The CDR3 is 14 residues long. The same data also contributed to another study, on T cells in Graves' hyperthyroidism and ophthalmopathy.

The rearrangement uses TRBV11-2 and TRBJ2-1; D is perhaps TRBD2 (7 bases). This clonotype was sampled from a middle-aged man with Graves disease. Material: peripheral blood mononuclear cells (PBMCs), obtained at new diagnosis, from a patient treated with antithyroid drugs. The CDR3 nucleotides read TGTGCCAGCAGCTTATCCGGGTCGGGGGGCGAGCAGTTCTTC. It is translated as CASSLSGSGGEQFF.